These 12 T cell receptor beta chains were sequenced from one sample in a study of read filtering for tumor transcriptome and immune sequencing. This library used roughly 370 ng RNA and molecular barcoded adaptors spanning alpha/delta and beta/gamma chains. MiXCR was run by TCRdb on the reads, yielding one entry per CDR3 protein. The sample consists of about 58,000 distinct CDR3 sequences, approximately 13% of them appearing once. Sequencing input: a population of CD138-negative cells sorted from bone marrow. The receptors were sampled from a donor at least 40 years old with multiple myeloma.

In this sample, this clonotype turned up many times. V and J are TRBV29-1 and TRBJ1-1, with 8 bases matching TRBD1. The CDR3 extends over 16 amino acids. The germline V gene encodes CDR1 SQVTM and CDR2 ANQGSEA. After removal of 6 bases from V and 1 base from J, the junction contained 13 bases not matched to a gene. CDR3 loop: CSVPTTGAVQNTEAFF. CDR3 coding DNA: TGCAGCGTCCCTACGACAGGGGCGGTACAGAACACTGAAGCTTTCTTT.

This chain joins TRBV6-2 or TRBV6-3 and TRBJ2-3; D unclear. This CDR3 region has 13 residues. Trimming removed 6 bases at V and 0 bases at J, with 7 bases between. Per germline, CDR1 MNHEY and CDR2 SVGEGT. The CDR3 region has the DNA TGTGCCAGCAGAGCCGCCAGCACAGATACGCAGTATTTT. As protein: CASRAASTDTQYF.

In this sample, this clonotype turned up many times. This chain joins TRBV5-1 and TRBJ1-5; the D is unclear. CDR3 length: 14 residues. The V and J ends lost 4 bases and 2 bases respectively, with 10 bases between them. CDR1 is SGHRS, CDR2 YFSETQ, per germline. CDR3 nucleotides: TGCGCCAGCAGCCCCGAGAGGGGCAATCAGCCCCAGCATTTT. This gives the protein CASSPERGNQPQHF.

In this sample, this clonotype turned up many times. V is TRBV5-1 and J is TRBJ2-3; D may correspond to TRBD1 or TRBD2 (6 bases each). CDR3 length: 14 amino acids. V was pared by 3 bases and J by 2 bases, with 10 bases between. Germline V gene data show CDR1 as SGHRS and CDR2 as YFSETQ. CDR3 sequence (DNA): TGCGCCAGCAGCTGGGGGGACAACACAGATACGCAGTATTTT. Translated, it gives CASSWGDNTDTQYF.

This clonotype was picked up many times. The CDR3 coding sequence is TGTGCCAGCAGCCCTACGGACAGGGACACTGAAGCTTTCTTT. Protein: CASSPTDRDTEAFF. This chain joins TRBV3-1 and TRBJ1-1; 8 bases line up with TRBD1. The CDR3 is 14 residues long. V shed 4 bases, J shed 3 bases, and the junction held 4 bases outside the gene matches. From germline, CDR1 is LGHDT and CDR2 YNNKEL (reference sequence).

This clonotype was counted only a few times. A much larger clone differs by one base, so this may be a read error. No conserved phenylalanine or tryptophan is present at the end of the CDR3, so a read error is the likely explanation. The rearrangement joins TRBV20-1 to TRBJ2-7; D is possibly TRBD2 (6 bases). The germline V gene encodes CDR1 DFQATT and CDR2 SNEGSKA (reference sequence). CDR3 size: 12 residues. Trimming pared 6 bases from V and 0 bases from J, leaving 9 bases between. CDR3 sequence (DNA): TGCAGTGCAAAAGCGGGCTCCTACGAGCAGTACTTG. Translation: CSAKAGSYEQYL.

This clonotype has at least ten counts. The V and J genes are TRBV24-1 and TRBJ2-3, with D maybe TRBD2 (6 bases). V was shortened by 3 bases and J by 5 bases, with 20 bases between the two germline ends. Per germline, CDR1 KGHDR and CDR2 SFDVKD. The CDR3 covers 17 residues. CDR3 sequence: CATSDPPGTPGEDTQYF. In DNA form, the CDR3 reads TGTGCCACCAGTGATCCCCCCGGGACGCCGGGGGAAGATACGCAGTATTTT.

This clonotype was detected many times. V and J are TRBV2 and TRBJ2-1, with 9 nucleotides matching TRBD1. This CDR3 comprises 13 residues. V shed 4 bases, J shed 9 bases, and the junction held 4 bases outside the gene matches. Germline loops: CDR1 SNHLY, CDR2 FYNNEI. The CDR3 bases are TGTGCCAGCAGTGGGGGACAGGGCAGTGAGCAGTTCTTC. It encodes CASSGGQGSEQFF.

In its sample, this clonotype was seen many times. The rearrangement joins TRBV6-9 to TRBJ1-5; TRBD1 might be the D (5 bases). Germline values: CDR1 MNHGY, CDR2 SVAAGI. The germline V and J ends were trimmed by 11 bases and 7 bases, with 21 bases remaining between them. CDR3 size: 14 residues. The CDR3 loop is CARRGRVIEQPQHF. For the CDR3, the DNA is TGTGCCCGCCGGGGCAGGGTGATAGAGCAGCCCCAGCATTTT.

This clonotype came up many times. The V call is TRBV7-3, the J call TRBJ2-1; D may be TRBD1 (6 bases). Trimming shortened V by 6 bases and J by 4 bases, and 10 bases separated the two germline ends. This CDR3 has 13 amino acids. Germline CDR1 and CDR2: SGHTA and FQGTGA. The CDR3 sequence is CASSLDSYNEQFF. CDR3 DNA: TGTGCCAGCAGTTTGGACAGTTACAATGAGCAGTTCTTC.

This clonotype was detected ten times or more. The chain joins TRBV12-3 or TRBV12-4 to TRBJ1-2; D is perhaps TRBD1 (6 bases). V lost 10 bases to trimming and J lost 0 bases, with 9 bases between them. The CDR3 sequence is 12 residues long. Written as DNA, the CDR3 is TGTGCCACCGGACAGACTAACTATGGCTACACCTTC. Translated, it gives CATGQTNYGYTF.

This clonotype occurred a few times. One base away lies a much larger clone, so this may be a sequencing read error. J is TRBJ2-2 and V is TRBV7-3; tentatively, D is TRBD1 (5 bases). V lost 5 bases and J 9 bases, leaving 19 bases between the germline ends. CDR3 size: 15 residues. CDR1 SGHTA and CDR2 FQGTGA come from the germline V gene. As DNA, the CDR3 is TGTGCCAGCAGCCCGACAGTTCAAGGTGGCTGGGAGCTGTTTTTT. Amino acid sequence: CASSPTVQGGWELFF.